This T cell receptor (beta chain) was documented in a study of cytomegalovirus exposure and HLA in healthy donors (dated by TCRdb to the late 2010s). As for the study more broadly: According to a later analysis, one platform produced both the roughly 130 validation repertoires and the approximately 600 repertoires of the first cohort. The study aimed to test whether signatures of past pathogen exposure could be identified by cataloging public T cell receptors. In addition to the first cohort of roughly 700 subjects, a separate validation cohort of 120 different subjects was used. High-throughput TCR immunosequencing, statistical association of individual TCRs with disease status, and machine learning were combined to predict cytomegalovirus infection status. What the study reported, not specific to this receptor: A few of the identified cytomegalovirus-associated TCR beta chains were confirmed in vitro to be specific for cytomegalovirus antigens. The authors suggested that the approach could potentially be extended to other disease states and immunological phenotypes. A total of fewer than 200 TCR beta chains were listed by the study as associated with cytomegalovirus. All 120 repertoires were used to score co-occurrence in the validation cohort in a later analysis, because that analysis had no HLA typing for the cohort. While some public TCRs were present in many individuals, most TCR sequences turned up only very rarely across donors. In both the original and validation cohorts, the classifier was reported to diagnose cytomegalovirus status with high specificity and sensitivity. Of the cluster scores, 85% to 95% were above 0 in a later analysis, which found that TCRs clustered in the first cohort also tended to co-occur in the 120 validation repertoires.

Points on this clone: Its target antigen remains unknown. No base-level quality is on record; no much larger clone is a single base apart.

Library preparation was by the immunoSEQ multiplex PCR assay. In the source study's methods: To diagnose cytomegalovirus status from the catalog of TCR beta chain sequences, a statistical classification framework was built. Imported from immuneACCESS, the table was reduced by TCRdb to in-frame sequences with V and J called. These copies leave out some clones; in studies compared against another copy, an unresolved V gene accounts for under half, and the cause of the remainder is not known. D and trimming were read from the DNA, whereas the V and J calls and clone size are those reported in that table. The sample has some 170,000 clones on record, about 89% of them singletons. In total, the top ten clones hold approximately 2.4% of the sample. According to the germline V gene, CDR1 reads MNHEY and CDR2 reads SVGAGI. V drops 6 bases and J drops 4 bases, leaving 12 bases in between. There are 13 amino acids in the CDR3, from cysteine to phenylalanine inclusive. Of the read, only the CDR3 DNA is kept; its 39 bases are in frame from base 1.

The donors belonged to the validation cohort of about 120 subjects, which was separate from the approximately 660-subject first cohort. The sequencing sample was made of PBMCs. This TCR was recovered from a man aged 18 to 30 in good health and CMV-seropositive. The sequence is built from TRBV6-5 and TRBJ1-2; no D gene call is confident. This receptor carries the CDR3 CASSRTEIYGYTF. The DNA sequence is as follows: TGTGCCAGCAGCCGAACAGAAATCTATGGCTACACCTTC.